These T cell receptor beta chains were read from a single sample in a study of OX40 agonist ivuxolimab in advanced cancers. Measured with immunoSEQ multiplex PCR; TCRdb has only the in-frame clones, and not every one. The sample carries just over 14,000 clones, 75% to 95% recorded once. This sample comprised CD4+ or CD8+ T cells sorted from blood, obtained in a trial of the OX40 agonist ivuxolimab. Receptor source: an adult with an advanced solid tumor such as melanoma, head and neck, liver or kidney cancer. Both conserved end residues are part of each CDR3. The order of the fields is J gene, clone size, V gene, D gene, CDR3 length, CDR3 DNA, CDR3 protein. The D gene is left open where the match is weak. Clone size is given for some rows only: seen once, a few or many times, or a class if the clone is expanded.

>TRBJ2-1|few|TRBV9|-|15
TGTGCCAGCAGCCGATACAGGAGCTCCTACAATGAGCAGTTCTTC
CASSRYRSSYNEQFF
>TRBJ1-2|once|TRBV7-9|-|13
TGTGCCAGCAGCGCCGACCCAAACTATGGCTACACCTTC
CASSADPNYGYTF
>TRBJ2-7|-|TRBV9|-|14
TGTGCCAGCAGCGCCGGGATATCAATTTACGAGCAGTACTTC
CASSAGISIYEQYF
>TRBJ1-4|-|TRBV9|TRBD1|16
TGTGCCAGCAGCGAGACAGGGGGCGCGACTAATGAAAAACTGTTTTTT
CASSETGGATNEKLFF
>TRBJ2-7|-|TRBV4-1|-|14
TGCGCCAGCAGCCAAGGGACCCGGACGGCCGAGCAGTACTTC
CASSQGTRTAEQYF
>TRBJ2-3|-|TRBV7-3|-|15
TGTGCCAGCAGCTTAACGGGGATGGACACAGATACGCAGTATTTT
CASSLTGMDTDTQYF
>TRBJ1-5|-|TRBV4-1|-|16
TGCGCCAGCAGCTCAGGTTCAGGCACCACTAATCAGCCCCAGCATTTT
CASSSGSGTTNQPQHF
>TRBJ2-2|once|TRBV2|-|12
TGTGCCAGCATTTTTTTTACCGGGGAGCTGTTTTTT
CASIFFTGELFF
>TRBJ1-5|once|TRBV13|TRBD1|15
TGTGCCAGCAGCCGAGGACAGGGGGTTAATCAGCCCCAGCATTTT
CASSRGQGVNQPQHF
>TRBJ2-1|-|TRBV5-6|-|13
TGTGCCAGCAGCAAGGGCTCCTACAATGAGCAGTTCTTC
CASSKGSYNEQFF
>TRBJ2-7|-|TRBV7-6|-|15
TGTGCCAGCAGCTTATTCGAGGGCCTCCTCTACGAGCAGTACTTC
CASSLFEGLLYEQYF
>TRBJ2-5|-|TRBV7-6|-|15
TGTGCCAGCAGCTTAGAGTTTTTAGGGAAAGAGACCCAGTACTTC
CASSLEFLGKETQYF
>TRBJ1-1|-|TRBV19|-|13
TGTGCCAGTAGTATAGGGCAAGCCACTGAAGCTTTCTTT
CASSIGQATEAFF
>TRBJ2-1|-|TRBV7-3|-|14
TGTGCCAGCAGCTTATTGATGGCTGACAATGAGCAGTTCTTC
CASSLLMADNEQFF